Described below is a single TCR beta chain sequence and its context. Its antigen is still unknown. TCRdb redid the calling of the 5' RACE reads with MiXCR, one entry per CDR3 protein. The sample lists 250,000 to 350,000 distinct CDR3 sequences; around 8% were seen once. This sample is drawn from a study of CD8 T cells in ankylosing spondylitis. Study-level points and caveats: Disease-linked clones had a CD8+ phenotype and relatively low frequency in peripheral blood. A TCR beta motif of several highly homologous variants appeared characteristic of ankylosing spondylitis blood.

V gave up 7 bases and J gave up 2 bases, with 11 bases separating them. In germline, CDR1 is SNHLY, CDR2 FYNNEI. CDR3 length: 14 amino acids. The rearrangement uses TRBV2 and TRBJ2-2, with a possible D match to TRBD2 (5 bases). Input material: blood, either unsorted or a sorted T cell fraction (not recorded which). This TCR came from a male donor with ankylosing spondylitis. The CDR3 here is CASNSGVNTGELFF. The CDR3 DNA reads as TGTGCCAGCAACAGCGGAGTAAACACCGGGGAGCTGTTTTTT.